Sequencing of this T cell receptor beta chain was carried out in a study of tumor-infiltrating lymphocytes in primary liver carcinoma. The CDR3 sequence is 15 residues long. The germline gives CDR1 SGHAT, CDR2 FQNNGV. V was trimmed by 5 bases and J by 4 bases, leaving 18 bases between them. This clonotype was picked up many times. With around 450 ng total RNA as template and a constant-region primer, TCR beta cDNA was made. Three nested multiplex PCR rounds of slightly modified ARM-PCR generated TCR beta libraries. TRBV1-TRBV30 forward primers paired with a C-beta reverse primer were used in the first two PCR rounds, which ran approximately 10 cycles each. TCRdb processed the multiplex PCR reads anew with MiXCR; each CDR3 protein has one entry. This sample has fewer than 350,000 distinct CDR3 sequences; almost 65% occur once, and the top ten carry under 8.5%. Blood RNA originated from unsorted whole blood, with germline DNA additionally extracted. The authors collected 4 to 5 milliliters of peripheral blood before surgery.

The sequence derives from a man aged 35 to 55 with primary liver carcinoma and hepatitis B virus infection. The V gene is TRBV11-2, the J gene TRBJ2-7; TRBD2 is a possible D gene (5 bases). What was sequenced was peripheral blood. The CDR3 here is CASSTVSAYPYEQYF. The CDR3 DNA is TGTGCCAGCAGCACCGTTAGCGCGTACCCTTACGAGCAGTACTTC.